A single sample gave rise to the 11 T cell receptor beta chains below, sequenced in a study of blood T cell repertoires in COVID-19. The assay was immunoSEQ multiplex PCR, and TCRdb's table has in-frame clones only and misses some. The sample shows 64,000 or so clones, roughly 80% of them seen only once. Specimen: peripheral blood. The receptors shown here come from an elderly man with acute or convalescent COVID-19.

This clone is a singleton in its sample. The chain couples TRBV27 to TRBJ2-1; 11 nucleotides line up with TRBD1. CDR3 length: 17 amino acids. Germline lookup yields CDR1 MNHEY and CDR2 SMNVEV (reference sequence). The V and J ends lost 6 bases and 5 bases, in that order; junction bases with no gene match: 12. Written as DNA, the CDR3 is TGTGCCAGCAGGCGGCGGACAGGGGGCATGGACAACAATGAGCAGTTCTTC. Protein: CASRRRTGGMDNNEQFF.

The table lists this clone with a few counts. The rearrangement joins TRBV11-3 to TRBJ2-4, with D maybe TRBD1 (6 bases). V gave up 3 bases and J gave up 7 bases, with 10 bases separating them. The CDR3 has 13 amino acids. CDR1 and CDR2 (germline): SGHNT, YENEEA. The CDR3 sequence: CASSFTRGNIQYF. CDR3 in DNA: TGTGCCAGCAGCTTTACAAGGGGGAACATTCAGTACTTC.

CDR3 protein: CATSQGARGYTF. CDR3 coding DNA: TGTGCCACCAGTCAGGGGGCTCGGGGCTACACCTTC. The V gene is TRBV24-1, the J gene TRBJ1-2, with TRBD1 matching over 8 bases. Looked up from germline, CDR1 is KGHDR and CDR2 is SFDVKD. The CDR3 is 12 residues long. J lost 8 bases, V lost 6 bases, and 4 bases had no gene match.

The chain recombines TRBV5-1 with TRBJ2-1; TRBD2 matches at 15 bases. This CDR3 spans 16 amino acids. The V segment lost 4 bases and the J segment 8 bases; nucleotides outside the gene matches: 7. Germline V CDR1 and CDR2: SGHRS, YFSETQ. CDR3 region: CASSATGTSGRYEQFF. The DNA for the CDR3 is TGCGCCAGCAGCGCCACCGGGACTAGCGGGAGGTATGAGCAGTTCTTC.

J is TRBJ2-7 and V is TRBV6-2 or TRBV6-3, with TRBD2 identical over 11 bases. V lost 2 bases and J lost 6; bases outside the gene matches: 3. Germline V gene lookup returns CDR1 MNHEY and CDR2 SVGEGT. This CDR3 spans 14 amino acids. The CDR3 is CASSYPGLAGEQYF. CDR3 DNA: TGTGCCAGCAGTTACCCCGGACTAGCGGGCGAGCAGTACTTC.

For the CDR3, the DNA is TGTGCCATCAGTGAGTCGCTTGTAAGCGGGAGCTACGAGCAGTACTTC. It is translated as CAISESLVSGSYEQYF. The J gene is TRBJ2-7, the V gene TRBV10-3, with 8 bases identical to TRBD2. The germline CDR1 and CDR2 sequences are ENHRY and SYGVKD. V gave up 0 bases and J gave up 3 bases; unmatched junction bases: 7. The CDR3 consists of 16 residues.

This clone was observed a few times. The chain employs TRBV7-9 and TRBJ1-2, with D possibly TRBD1 on 5 matching bases. Looked up from germline, CDR1 is SEHNR and CDR2 is FQNEAQ (reference sequence). V was trimmed by 5 bases and J by 2 bases, leaving 9 bases between them. The CDR3 sequence is 13 residues long. The CDR3 DNA is TGTGCCAGCAGCGGGGCGTTAAACTATGGCTACACCTTC. Its translation: CASSGALNYGYTF.

This clone appeared once. The chain joins TRBV5-1 to TRBJ2-5, with a weak D call TRBD1 (5 bases). Per the germline V gene, CDR1 is SGHRS and CDR2 is YFSETQ. V lost 0 bases and J lost 1, with 7 bases in between. The CDR3 runs 14 residues. The CDR3 is CASSLEGSQETQYF. CDR3 nucleotide sequence: TGCGCCAGCAGCTTGGAGGGGTCCCAAGAGACCCAGTACTTC.

The chain is built from TRBV7-9 and TRBJ2-1; TRBD2 matches at 10 bases. Germline loops: CDR1 SEHNR, CDR2 FQNEAQ (reference sequence). The CDR3 has 15 residues. Trimming at V came to 4 bases and at J to 8 bases, leaving 8 bases not matched to a gene. The CDR3 region is CASSSLAGVGYEQFF. The CDR3, as DNA: TGTGCCAGCAGCTCTCTAGCGGGAGTAGGCTATGAGCAGTTCTTC.

V usage is TRBV6-1 and J usage is TRBJ1-2; possible D gene TRBD1, 5 bases. V was pared by 6 bases and J by 9 bases, with 14 bases between. Germline V lookup: CDR1 MNHNS, CDR2 SASEGT. The CDR3 sequence is 12 residues long. Here the CDR3 reads CASREQAGSYTF. The CDR3 nucleotides read TGTGCCAGCAGAGAACAGGCGGGGAGCTACACCTTC.

The rearrangement uses TRBV7-8 and TRBJ1-3; D not resolved. The V gene's germline CDR1 is SGHVS and CDR2 FQNEAQ. Trimming cost V 3 bases and J 1 base, with 7 bases left between them. The CDR3 has 14 residues. The CDR3 DNA sequence: TGTGCCAGCAGCTTTTCGGGTTCTGGAAACACCATATATTTT. It specifies CASSFSGSGNTIYF.